These 29 T cell receptor beta chains share one sample of origin, sequenced in a study of T cell repertoires in cytomegalovirus infection. These receptors have no identified antigens. TCRdb analysed the reads with MiXCR anew, one entry per CDR3 protein. The sample comprises a few hundred thousand distinct CDR3 sequences, 35% to 50% of which are singletons, and 48% rests with the top ten. Here the sequenced sample was cultured PBMCs, taken from culture after CMV antigen stimulation. The receptors were gathered from a human donor in good health (CMV status not recorded). Some clones in this sample may be carry-over from other donors' samples.

This clonotype was seen only a few times. The rearrangement joins TRBV7-6 to TRBJ2-6; D tentatively reads TRBD1 or TRBD2 (5 bases each). The CDR3 spans 16 residues. V shed 6 bases and J shed 0 bases, with 12 bases lying between them. Germline CDR1 reads SGHVS; CDR2 reads FNYEAQ. DNA of the CDR3: TGTGCCAGCAGTACGGGGCGAAACTCTGGGGCCAACGTCCTGACTTTC. This translates into CASSTGRNSGANVLTF.

A few counts support this clonotype. V usage is TRBV12-3 or TRBV12-4 and J usage is TRBJ1-2, with TRBD1 identical over 9 bases. The CDR3 has 14 amino acids. Trimming removed 7 bases from V and 4 bases from J; junction bases left unmatched: 7. The CDR3 DNA reads as TGTGCCAGCACTGGACAGGGGCTTATCTATGGCTACACCTTC. This codes for CASTGQGLIYGYTF.

This chain joins TRBV7-8 and TRBJ2-5; TRBD1 might be the D (6 bases). The CDR3 runs to 15 residues. Trimming pared 2 bases from V and 4 bases from J, leaving 14 bases between. Germline lookup yields CDR1 SGHVS and CDR2 FQNEAQ. The CDR3 DNA is TGTGCCAGCAGCTTATCGGGGCAGGGGTCAGAGACCCAGTACTTC. Encoded protein: CASSLSGQGSETQYF.

The J gene is TRBJ1-2, the V gene TRBV7-2, with 7 bases lining up with TRBD1. The trim removed 6 bases at V and 7 bases at J, leaving 8 bases unmatched. The CDR3 length is 13 residues. Germline assignment: CDR1 SGHTA and CDR2 FQGNSA. In nucleotides, the CDR3 is TGTGCCAGCAGTCGTGGACAGGAACTTGGCTACACCTTC. Translation: CASSRGQELGYTF.

The chain employs TRBV6-5 and TRBJ1-2; no firm D call. CDR3 size: 13 residues. Germline values: CDR1 MNHEY, CDR2 SVGAGI. Deletions cut 0 bases from V and 7 bases from J, with 9 bases between. As DNA, the CDR3 is TGTGCCAGCAGTTACTCTGGGGTCGGTGGCTACACCTTC. This sequence encodes CASSYSGVGGYTF.

This clonotype appeared a few times. The chain joins TRBV7-8 to TRBJ1-3; weak D call: TRBD1 (6 bases). V gave up 5 bases and J gave up 0 bases, with 14 bases separating them. Per germline, CDR1 SGHVS and CDR2 FQNEAQ. The length of the CDR3 is 16 residues. The CDR3 DNA reads as TGTGCCAGCAGCCACCTCCGGGACACCTCTGGAAACACCATATATTTT. Its protein product is CASSHLRDTSGNTIYF.

This clonotype was counted between two and nine times. The chain combines TRBV7-6 with TRBJ2-5, with TRBD1 matching 12 bases. The CDR3 consists of 16 residues. CDR1 and CDR2 (germline): SGHVS, FNYEAQ. Trimming took 6 bases from V and 5 from J; bases not matched to a gene: 10. DNA for the CDR3: TGTGCCAGCAGTAACCCGGGACAGGGGGCGACGGAGACCCAGTACTTC. Amino acids: CASSNPGQGATETQYF.

V gene TRBV11-2 combines with J gene TRBJ2-2; D gene uncertain. Germline CDR1 SGHAT, CDR2 FQNNGV. With 5 bases removed from V and 6 bases from J, the gap between germline ends came to 10 bases. This CDR3 has 13 amino acids. The DNA for the CDR3 is TGTGCCAGCAGCCCTCACGAAGCCGGGGAGCTGTTTTTT. It is translated as CASSPHEAGELFF. The variable domain in full, completed from reference TRBV11-2 and TRBJ2-2, reads EAGVAQSPRYKIIEKRQSVAFWCNPISGHATLYWYQQILGQGPKLLIQFQNNGVVDDSQLPKDRFSAERLKGVDSTLKIQPAKLEDSAVYLCASSPHEAGELFFGEGSRLTVL.

This clonotype was seen a handful of times. The rearrangement joins TRBV12-3 or TRBV12-4 to TRBJ2-7, with 10 bases identical to TRBD2. The CDR3 has 14 amino acids. Trimming took 8 bases from V and 2 from J; bases not matched to a gene: 6. The CDR3: CASGPSGGAYEQYF. The CDR3 coding sequence is TGTGCCAGCGGTCCTAGCGGGGGCGCCTACGAGCAGTACTTC.

This clonotype has just a few counts. The chain joins TRBV12-5 to TRBJ1-1, with unresolved D. V lost 7 bases, J lost 5 bases, and 8 bases lay in between. The germline gives CDR1 LGHNT, CDR2 FRNRAP. The CDR3 has 11 residues. CDR3 bases: TGTGCTAGTGCCACGACGACTGAAGCTTTCTTT. Encoded protein: CASATTTEAFF.

The J gene is TRBJ2-1, the V gene TRBV5-1, with 11 bases fitting TRBD2. CDR1 and CDR2 from the germline V gene are SGHRS and YFSETQ. V shed 3 bases, J shed 5 bases, and the junction held 7 bases outside the gene matches. This CDR3 comprises 16 residues. The CDR3: CASSSLTSGANNEQFF. Written as DNA, the CDR3 is TGCGCCAGCAGCTCTCTGACTAGCGGGGCCAACAATGAGCAGTTCTTC.

The genes are TRBV6-6 and TRBJ2-5, with 8 positions matching TRBD2. Losses at the gene ends were 2 bases for V and 5 bases for J; bases not matched to a gene: 7. The CDR3 loop spans 15 amino acids. The germline V gene encodes CDR1 MNHNY and CDR2 SVGAGI (reference sequence). CDR3 loop: CASSYEAGAGETQYF. CDR3 nucleotide sequence: TGTGCCAGCAGTTACGAAGCGGGGGCGGGGGAGACCCAGTACTTC.

The gene calls are TRBV7-6 and TRBJ2-7; the match to TRBD2 covers 8 bases. The germline V gene has CDR1 SGHVS and CDR2 FNYEAQ. V shed 4 bases, J shed 6 bases, and the junction held 11 bases outside the gene matches. This CDR3 is built from 15 residues. The CDR3 sequence is CASSSDAGGGGEQYF. In DNA form, the CDR3 reads TGTGCCAGCAGCTCGGACGCGGGGGGAGGAGGCGAGCAGTACTTC.

The chain has TRBV6-2 or TRBV6-3 and TRBJ2-2; a possible D gene is TRBD2 (6 bases). Germline CDR1 MNHEY, CDR2 SVGEGT. CDR3 length: 13 residues. Trimming took off 10 bases at V and 3 bases at J, with 12 bases between the two ends. CDR3 protein: CATGASYTGELFF. The DNA of the CDR3 is TGTGCCACGGGAGCTAGCTACACCGGGGAGCTGTTTTTT.

The rearrangement uses TRBV6-5 and TRBJ1-2, with TRBD1 matching over 7 bases. Germline V gene sequence: CDR1 MNHEY, CDR2 SVGAGI. Trimming at V came to 6 bases and at J to 3 bases, leaving 4 bases not matched to a gene. CDR3 length: 13 residues. The CDR3 spells CASRSDRDYGYTF. The CDR3 region has the DNA TGTGCCAGCAGATCCGACAGGGACTATGGCTACACCTTC.

This clonotype has more than one count but fewer than ten. The CDR3 DNA reads as TGTGCCAGCAGCTTGACAGGGTCGGGCACTGAAGCTTTCTTT. Its translation: CASSLTGSGTEAFF. The chain recombines TRBV28 with TRBJ1-1, with 7 nucleotides matching TRBD1. V lost 6 bases, J lost 4 bases, and 8 bases stayed unmatched. Germline values: CDR1 MDHEN, CDR2 SYDVKM. The CDR3 is 14 amino acids.

The chain recombines TRBV2 with TRBJ2-3; D possibly corresponds to TRBD1 (7 bases). The CDR3 consists of 14 residues. V lost 4 bases, J lost 7 bases, and 15 bases lay in between. Per the germline V gene, CDR1 is SNHLY and CDR2 is FYNNEI. The CDR3 protein is CASSGPPGGNTQYF. CDR3 bases: TGTGCCAGCAGTGGACCACCAGGGGGGAATACGCAGTATTTT.

The chain employs TRBV4-1 and TRBJ2-7, with unresolved D. CDR1 is MGHRA and CDR2 is YSYEKL in the germline V gene. This CDR3 spans 15 amino acids. V dropped 2 bases and J dropped 7 bases, with 18 bases sitting between them. CDR3 in DNA: TGCGCCAGCAGCCAATGGATGAGCCCTTCGTGGGAGCAGTACTTC. Protein sequence: CASSQWMSPSWEQYF.

This clonotype has a handful of counts. The chain uses TRBV27 and TRBJ1-2, with 8 bases that match TRBD1. Germline values: CDR1 MNHEY, CDR2 SMNVEV (reference sequence). The CDR3 totals 15 residues. V lost 0 bases and J lost 7; bases outside the gene matches: 7. CDR3 amino acids: CASSLSIWTGRGYTF. The CDR3 DNA is TGTGCCAGCAGTTTATCGATATGGACAGGGCGTGGCTACACCTTC.

This clonotype has just a few counts. The chain employs TRBV7-2 and TRBJ2-2; no firm D call. This CDR3 has 16 residues. CDR1 is SGHTA and CDR2 is FQGNSA in the germline V gene. Trimming left V 5 bases short and J 1 base short, with 14 bases between. CDR3 sequence: CASSTPNWGNTGELFF. In DNA, the CDR3 is TGTGCCAGCAGCACCCCGAACTGGGGGAACACCGGGGAGCTGTTTTTT.

This clonotype was picked up a small number of times. The J gene is TRBJ1-5, the V gene TRBV7-2; D gene unclear. Per germline, CDR1 SGHTA and CDR2 FQGNSA. The CDR3 runs 14 residues. V shed 1 base and J shed 0 bases, with 4 bases lying between them. Here the CDR3 reads CASSLEPSNQPQHF. In nucleotides, the CDR3 is TGTGCCAGCAGCTTAGAACCTAGCAATCAGCCCCAGCATTTT.

This clonotype was recorded a few times. This chain uses TRBV7-8 with TRBJ1-1, with a tentative D call TRBD1 (5 bases). The CDR3 sequence is 18 residues long. Germline values: CDR1 SGHVS, CDR2 FQNEAQ. Trimming pared 1 base from V and 5 bases from J, leaving 23 bases between. CDR3 coding DNA: TGTGCCAGCAGCTTAGTCTCTCCGGGAATAGGGACGGTTACTGAAGCTTTCTTT. The encoded protein is CASSLVSPGIGTVTEAFF. Complete variable domain (other parts from reference TRBV7-8 and TRBJ1-1): GAGVSQSPRYKVAKRGQDVALRCDPISGHVSLFWYQQALGQGPEFLTYFQNEAQLDKSGLPSDRFFAERPEGSVSTLKIQRTQQEDSAVYLCASSLVSPGIGTVTEAFFGQGTRLTVV.

The rearrangement links TRBV7-9 to TRBJ2-7, with unresolved D. V was trimmed by 11 bases and J by 6 bases, leaving 14 bases between them. The CDR3 length is 11 residues. The germline CDR1 and CDR2 sequences are SEHNR and FQNEAQ (reference sequence). This chain's CDR3 is CALLYGGEQYF. CDR3 nucleotide sequence: TGTGCCTTACTATACGGTGGCGAGCAGTACTTC. The full variable domain, rest sourced from reference TRBV7-9 and TRBJ2-7, is DTGVSQNPRHKITKRGQNVTFRCDPISEHNRLYWYRQTLGQGPEFLTYFQNEAQLEKSRLLSDRFSAERPKGSFSTLEIQRTEQGDSAMYLCALLYGGEQYFGPGTRLTVT.

This clonotype has just a few counts. The chain is built from TRBV19 and TRBJ1-2; D is undetermined. Germline CDR1 is LNHDA and CDR2 is SQIVND (reference sequence). The CDR3 has 13 residues. V was cut by 0 bases and J by 8 bases, with 10 bases left in between. The CDR3 spells CASSIDPGYGYTF. CDR3 DNA: TGTGCCAGTAGTATAGACCCGGGGTACGGCTACACCTTC.

CDR3 sequence: CASSTRTGSVRSGNTIYF. CDR3 nucleotide sequence: TGTGCCAGCAGTACGCGGACAGGGAGTGTAAGGTCTGGAAACACCATATATTTT. V is TRBV12-3 or TRBV12-4 and J is TRBJ1-3, with 8 positions matching TRBD1. J gave up 1 base and V 5 bases, and 13 bases lay outside the gene matches. CDR3 length: 18 amino acids.

This clonotype was observed a handful of times. This chain joins TRBV28 and TRBJ1-1; 7 positions match TRBD1. The germline gives CDR1 MDHEN, CDR2 SYDVKM. The CDR3 length is 15 residues. V gave up 5 bases and J gave up 0 bases; unmatched junction bases: 6. The CDR3 sequence is CASSPLGQLNTEAFF. The CDR3 nucleotides read TGTGCCAGCAGTCCCTTGGGACAGCTGAACACTGAAGCTTTCTTT. Using reference TRBV28 and TRBJ1-1 for the parts outside the CDR3, the full variable domain is DVKVTQSSRYLVKRTGEKVFLECVQDMDHENMFWYRQDPGLGLRLIYFSYDVKMKEKGDIPEGYSVSREKKERFSLILESASTNQTSMYLCASSPLGQLNTEAFFGQGTRLTVV.

Note on this clonotype: One end of the junction fails to match germline, which may point to a read error. This CDR3 reads CVSSEGVAGGQDTQYF. For the CDR3, the DNA is TGTGTCAGCAGTGAAGGGGTAGCGGGGGGGCAAGATACGCAGTATTTT. The gene calls are TRBV25-1 and TRBJ2-3; 11 nucleotides match TRBD2. The CDR3 runs 16 residues. The germline CDR1 and CDR2 sequences are MGHDK and SYGVNS.

V usage is TRBV20-1 and J usage is TRBJ2-7; D remains unclear. V gave up 6 bases and J gave up 0 bases, with 18 bases separating them. Germline V lookup: CDR1 DFQATT, CDR2 SNEGSKA (reference sequence). The CDR3 sequence is 15 residues long. Written as DNA, the CDR3 is TGCAGTGCCAATCCCCGGCTAGGCAGCTCCTACGAGCAGTACTTC. It encodes CSANPRLGSSYEQYF.

In DNA, the CDR3 is TGTGCCAGCAGCTTCAACAGCTATGGCTACACCTTC. Translated: CASSFNSYGYTF. The rearrangement uses TRBV5-6 and TRBJ1-2; D is uncertain. From germline, CDR1 is SGHDT and CDR2 YYEEEE. V was trimmed by 2 bases and J by 4 bases, leaving 6 bases between them. The CDR3 extends over 12 amino acids.